Shown below are 20 T cell receptor beta chains from a single sample sequenced in a study of T cell clusters in autoimmune cytopenias. About 37,500 genome equivalents of blood DNA were amplified for TRB. TRB rearrangements were amplified by touch-down multiplex PCR with mixed TRB-A/B primers. No DNA is given; TCRdb re-called the multiplex PCR reads and lists each CDR3 protein once. This repertoire comprises over 5,500 distinct CDR3 sequences; its ten largest clones make up about 5.2%. These records were also assigned to another study, of T cell repertoires in aging, cancer and after chemotherapy.

The sequencing input was peripheral blood. Receptor source: a human donor in good health.

V is TRBV24-1 and J is TRBJ2-3; the D call of TRBD2 rests on TCRdb alone, since no DNA is present to check it. Germline CDR1 is KGHDR and CDR2 is SFDVKD. This CDR3 contains 16 residues. Here the CDR3 reads CATSDYLAGGEHTQYF.

The rearrangement links TRBV20-1 to TRBJ1-5; there is no DNA to check the TCRdb D call of TRBD1. The CDR3 length is 12 residues. CDR1 is DFQATT and CDR2 is SNEGSKA in the germline V gene (reference sequence). This chain's CDR3 is CSARVEGWPQHF.

The J gene is TRBJ1-1, the V gene TRBV27. The CDR3 has 16 residues. From germline, CDR1 is MNHEY and CDR2 SMNVEV (reference sequence). The CDR3: CASSLLPTQQNTEAFF.

V and J are TRBV12-3 or TRBV12-4 and TRBJ1-2; absent DNA, TCRdb's TRBD1 call cannot be checked. This CDR3 spans 15 amino acids. The CDR3 here is CASSSLTGENYGYTF.

Frequency places this clonotype as medium-sized (0.01 to 0.1%). CDR3 sequence: CSASGTASYEQYF. The chain links TRBV29-1 to TRBJ2-7; TCRdb indicates TRBD1, and absent DNA this call remains unverified. Germline loops: CDR1 SQVTM, CDR2 ANQGSEA. The CDR3 covers 13 residues.

The chain couples TRBV4-3 to TRBJ2-3; lacking DNA, the TRBD2 call made by TCRdb goes unchecked. The length of the CDR3 is 17 residues. CDR1 LGHNA and CDR2 YSLEER come from the germline V gene. The CDR3 here is CASSQQIQAVGADTQYF.

The gene calls are TRBV20-1 and TRBJ1-5; lacking DNA, the TRBD1 call made by TCRdb goes unchecked. Germline assignment: CDR1 DFQATT and CDR2 SNEGSKA (reference sequence). The CDR3 is 13 residues long. CDR3 amino acids: CSAPGDSNQPQHF.

The CDR3 loop reads CASRDNINTGELFF. The chain links TRBV5-1 to TRBJ2-2; TCRdb designates TRBD1, a call that cannot be tested without DNA. The CDR3 covers 14 residues. CDR1 is SGHRS and CDR2 is YFSETQ in the germline V gene.

Measured by frequency, this clonotype is medium-sized (0.01 to 0.1%). This rearrangement joins TRBV5-4 to TRBJ2-5; TCRdb's D call, TRBD2, is unchecked because there is no DNA. The CDR3 is made up of 16 amino acids. In germline, CDR1 is SGHNT, CDR2 YYREEE (reference sequence). CDR3 in amino acids: CASSNRAGPQGETQYF.

Judged by frequency, this clonotype is medium-sized. V usage is TRBV5-4 and J usage is TRBJ2-7; with no DNA, the TCRdb D assignment of TRBD1 cannot be verified. This CDR3 region has 15 residues. Per the germline V gene, CDR1 is SGHNT and CDR2 is YYREEE (reference sequence). CDR3 amino acids: CASSPWTGEAYEQYF.

This clonotype is classed as medium-sized by frequency. The chain has TRBV27 and TRBJ1-6. CDR1 and CDR2 (germline): MNHEY, SMNVEV (reference sequence). CDR3 length equals 13 residues. CDR3: CASRKADNSPLHF.

V usage is TRBV7-9 and J usage is TRBJ2-2. This CDR3 is 11 amino acids long. Germline assignment: CDR1 SEHNR and CDR2 FQNEAQ (reference sequence). The CDR3 sequence is CASSPIGELFF. The variable domain in full, completed from reference TRBV7-9 and TRBJ2-2, reads DTGVSQNPRHKITKRGQNVTFRCDPISEHNRLYWYRQTLGQGPEFLTYFQNEAQLEKSRLLSDRFSAERPKGSFSTLEIQRTEQGDSAMYLCASSPIGELFFGEGSRLTVL.

The chain recombines TRBV2 with TRBJ1-3; TCRdb's assignment of TRBD1 cannot be checked, as there is no DNA. The V gene's germline CDR1 is SNHLY and CDR2 FYNNEI. This CDR3 has 15 residues. The CDR3 protein is CASSEQGRGGNTIYF.

V gene TRBV5-5 combines with J gene TRBJ2-5; TCRdb gives TRBD2 as the D gene, but with no DNA this cannot be confirmed. The CDR3 is 15 amino acids. From germline, CDR1 is SGHKS and CDR2 YYEKEE (reference sequence). CDR3 residues: CASSLRLAGGRTQYF.

In terms of frequency, this clonotype is medium-sized. This chain links TRBV12-3 or TRBV12-4 with TRBJ2-2. This CDR3 region has 15 residues. The CDR3 reads CASSLGNKNTGELFF.

The chain uses TRBV20-1 and TRBJ2-3; the TCRdb D gene call, TRBD2, has no DNA to confirm it. The germline CDR1 and CDR2 sequences are DFQATT and SNEGSKA (reference sequence). The CDR3 spans 15 residues. The CDR3 sequence is CSASAFPGLTDTQYF.

This clonotype counts as medium-sized by frequency. The rearrangement uses TRBV12-3 or TRBV12-4 and TRBJ1-2; without DNA, the TCRdb call of TRBD1 cannot be checked. The CDR3 runs to 14 residues. This CDR3 reads CASTPSGGNYGYTF.

This clonotype is classed as medium-sized (0.01 to 0.1%) by frequency. The chain recombines TRBV30 with TRBJ2-2; TCRdb outputs TRBD1, but without DNA this stays unchecked. The CDR3 sequence is 14 residues long. CDR1 GTSNPN and CDR2 SVGIG come from the germline V gene (reference sequence). The CDR3 sequence: CAWTGQVYTGELFF.

According to its frequency, this clonotype is medium-sized. J is TRBJ2-4 and V is TRBV5-4; TCRdb gives TRBD2 as the D gene, but with no DNA this cannot be confirmed. Germline-derived CDR1 and CDR2 are SGHNT and YYREEE (reference sequence). The CDR3 spans 16 residues. This CDR3 reads CASSWGTSGDNRGLDF.

Its frequency marks this clonotype as medium-sized (0.01 to 0.1%). The chain employs TRBV19 and TRBJ2-1; TCRdb names TRBD2, which stays unverified in the absence of DNA. Germline lookup yields CDR1 LNHDA and CDR2 SQIVND (reference sequence). The CDR3 runs 15 residues. Here the CDR3 reads CASSMGAGGPDEQFF.